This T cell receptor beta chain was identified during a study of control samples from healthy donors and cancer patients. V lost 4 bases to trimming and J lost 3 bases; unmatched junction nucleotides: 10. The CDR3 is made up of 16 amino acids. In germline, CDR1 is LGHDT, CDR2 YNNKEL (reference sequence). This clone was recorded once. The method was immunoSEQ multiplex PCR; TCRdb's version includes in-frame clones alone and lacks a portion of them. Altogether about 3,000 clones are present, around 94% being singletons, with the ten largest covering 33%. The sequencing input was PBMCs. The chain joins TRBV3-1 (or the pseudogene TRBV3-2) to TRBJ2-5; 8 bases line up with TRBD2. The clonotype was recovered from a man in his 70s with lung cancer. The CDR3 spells CASSLLDGGAKETQYF. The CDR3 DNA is TGTGCCAGCAGCCTTCTTGACGGGGGGGCCAAAGAGACCCAGTACTTC.